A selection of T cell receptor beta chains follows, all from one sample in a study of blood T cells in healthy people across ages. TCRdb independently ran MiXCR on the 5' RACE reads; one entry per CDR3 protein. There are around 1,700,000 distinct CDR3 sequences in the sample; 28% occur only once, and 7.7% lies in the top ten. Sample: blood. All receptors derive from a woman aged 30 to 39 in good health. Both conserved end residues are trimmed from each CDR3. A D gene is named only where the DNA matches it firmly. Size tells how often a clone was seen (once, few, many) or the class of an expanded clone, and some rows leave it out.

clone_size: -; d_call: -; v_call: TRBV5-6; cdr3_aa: ASSISRVGDTQY
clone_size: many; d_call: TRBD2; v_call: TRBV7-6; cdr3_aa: ASMGGGYNEQF
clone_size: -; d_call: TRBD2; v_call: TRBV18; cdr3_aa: ASSRASGGNYNEQF
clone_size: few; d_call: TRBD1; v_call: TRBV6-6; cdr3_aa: ASSLPRQGGSYEQY
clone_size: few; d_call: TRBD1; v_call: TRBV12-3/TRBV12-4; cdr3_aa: ASAGQVGDTQY
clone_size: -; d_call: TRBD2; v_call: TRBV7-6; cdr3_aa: ASSLGREVGEQF
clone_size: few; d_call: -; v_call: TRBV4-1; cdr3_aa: ASSQDLNGEQY
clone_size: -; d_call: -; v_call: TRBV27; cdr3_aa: TSCGGRLPLDEQF
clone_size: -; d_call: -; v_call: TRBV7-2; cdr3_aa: ASSLAVDFGNEQF
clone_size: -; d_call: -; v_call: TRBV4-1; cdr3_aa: ASSRLTPGFSYEQY
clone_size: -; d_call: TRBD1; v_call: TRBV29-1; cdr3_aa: SVGQGTEGYT
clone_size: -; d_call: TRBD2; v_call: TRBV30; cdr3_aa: AWSLTSGRTDTQY
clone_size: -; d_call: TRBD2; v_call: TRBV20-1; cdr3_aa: SARLLAGYEQY
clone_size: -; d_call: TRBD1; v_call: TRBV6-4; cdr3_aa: ATKLFRDRGQGRLAKNIQY
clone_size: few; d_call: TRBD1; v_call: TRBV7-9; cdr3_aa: ASSLGGGTGRTPLH
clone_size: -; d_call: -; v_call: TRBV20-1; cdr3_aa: SAREGRDPETQY
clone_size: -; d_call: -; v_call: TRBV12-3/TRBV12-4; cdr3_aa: ASRTTGQREKLF
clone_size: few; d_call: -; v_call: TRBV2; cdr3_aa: ASTRVPDTQY
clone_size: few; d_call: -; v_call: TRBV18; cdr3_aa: ASSPENRGDEQF
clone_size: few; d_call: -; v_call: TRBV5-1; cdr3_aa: ASSLRRITDTQY
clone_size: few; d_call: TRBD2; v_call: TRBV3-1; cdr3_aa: ASSQGVSGGQETQY
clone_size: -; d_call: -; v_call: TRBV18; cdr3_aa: ASSPVSARETQY
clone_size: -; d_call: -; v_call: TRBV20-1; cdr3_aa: SARLGSSREKLF
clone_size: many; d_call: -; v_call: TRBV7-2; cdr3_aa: ASSLWGQLAKNIQY
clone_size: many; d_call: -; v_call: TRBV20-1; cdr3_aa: SVWAGQAHLEQY
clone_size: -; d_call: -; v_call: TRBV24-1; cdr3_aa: ATSDFGQLNTGELF
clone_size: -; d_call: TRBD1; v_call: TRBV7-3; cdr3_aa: ASSAQGDGEAF
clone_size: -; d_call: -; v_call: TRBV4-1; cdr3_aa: ASSYLGTYSYNEQF
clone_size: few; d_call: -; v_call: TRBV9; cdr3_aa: ASSVPPGSLYNEQF
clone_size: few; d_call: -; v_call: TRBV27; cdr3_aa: ASSLEGNDQPQH
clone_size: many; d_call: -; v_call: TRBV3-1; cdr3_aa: ASSQDLGGLPPGYT
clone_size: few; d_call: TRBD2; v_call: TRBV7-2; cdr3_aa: ASSPPGGRVYNEQF
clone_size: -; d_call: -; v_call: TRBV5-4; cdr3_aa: ASSSSDRSYNEQF
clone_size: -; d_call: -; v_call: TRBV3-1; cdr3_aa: ATAGTPYEQY
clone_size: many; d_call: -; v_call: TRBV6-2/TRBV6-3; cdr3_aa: ASTRDLPYEQY
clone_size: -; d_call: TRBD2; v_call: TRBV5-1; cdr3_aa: ASSLGGRVHEQY
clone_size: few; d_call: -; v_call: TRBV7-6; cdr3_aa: ASSLAQVGDTQY
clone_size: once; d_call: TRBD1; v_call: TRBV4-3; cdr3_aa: ASSQDSDRVHYGYT
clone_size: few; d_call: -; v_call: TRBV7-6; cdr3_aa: ASSHTPDGLGYNEQF
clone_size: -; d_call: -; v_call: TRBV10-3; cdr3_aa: AISESDGPMGTQY
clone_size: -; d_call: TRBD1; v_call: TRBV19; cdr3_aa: ASSTMTGSYEQY
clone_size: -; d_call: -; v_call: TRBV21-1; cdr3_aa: ASSTDLAKNIQY
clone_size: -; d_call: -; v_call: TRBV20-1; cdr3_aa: SARVAVGGGRELF
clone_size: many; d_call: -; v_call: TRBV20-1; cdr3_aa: SAPQGSLSYEQY
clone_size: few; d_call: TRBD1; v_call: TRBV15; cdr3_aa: ATSSYGTAYEQY
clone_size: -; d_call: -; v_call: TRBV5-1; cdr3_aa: ASSGRPPMGNEQY
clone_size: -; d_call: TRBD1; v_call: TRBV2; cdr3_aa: ASSEALQGTDYEQY
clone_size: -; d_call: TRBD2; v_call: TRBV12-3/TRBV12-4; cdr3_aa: ASSLGGLAGKNIQY
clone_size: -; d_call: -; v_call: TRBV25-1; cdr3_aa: ASSKGNYEQY